These 21 T cell receptor beta chains share one sample of origin, sequenced in a study of human T cells and chemical hapten exposure. Sample time point: patch test 1, 2 weeks after DPC sensitization. Treatment reported: therapeutic diphenylcyclopropenone sensitization with weekly scalp DPC. TCRdb fed the RACE reads into MiXCR, producing one record per CDR3 protein. The sample lists roughly 86,000 distinct CDR3 sequences; 8% to 11% were seen once. This sample comprised whole blood, obtained in connection with sensitization to the hapten diphenylcyclopropenone (DPC). The receptors shown here come from a man aged 40-49 years with alopecia areata. Some clones in this sample may be carry-over from other donors' samples.

In this sample, this clonotype turned up a few times. The chain recombines TRBV6-6 with TRBJ2-3; 9 bases align to TRBD1. The CDR3 covers 15 residues. The germline V gene encodes CDR1 MNHNY and CDR2 SVGAGI (reference sequence). Unmatched junction bases numbered 8, after V lost 4 bases and J lost 6 bases. The CDR3 spells CASSLRTGGRDTQYF. The CDR3 nucleotides read TGTGCCAGCAGTTTAAGAACAGGGGGCAGGGATACGCAGTATTTT.

There are a few counts of this clonotype. This rearrangement joins TRBV28 to TRBJ2-1; TRBD2 agrees at 13 bases. V trimming: 5 bases; J trimming: 8 bases; junction bases outside the gene matches: 6. This CDR3 contains 15 residues. Germline V gene data show CDR1 as MDHEN and CDR2 as SYDVKM. CDR3 region: CASSPLAGGPHEQFF. The CDR3 DNA is TGTGCCAGCAGTCCACTAGCGGGAGGGCCGCATGAGCAGTTCTTC.

In its sample, this clonotype was seen a few times. The chain couples TRBV20-1 to TRBJ2-7; the match to TRBD2 covers 11 bases. Germline values: CDR1 DFQATT, CDR2 SNEGSKA (reference sequence). CDR3 size: 14 residues. V trimming: 3 bases; J trimming: 12 bases; junction bases outside the gene matches: 13. The CDR3 sequence is CSASDLAGGFQGYF. The CDR3 region has the DNA TGCAGTGCTAGTGATCTAGCGGGAGGCTTCCAGGGGTACTTC.

This clonotype has a handful of counts. This chain uses TRBV29-1 with TRBJ2-3; 8 nucleotides align to TRBD1. The CDR3 spans 12 residues. With V trimmed by 6 bases and J by 15 bases, 14 bases remained unmatched. Germline CDR1 and CDR2: SQVTM and ANQGSEA. The CDR3 region is CSVGDWDRPAYF. The DNA for the CDR3 is TGCAGCGTAGGGGACTGGGACAGGCCCGCATATTTT.

The CDR3 sequence is CASSLFASGSTHNEQFF. DNA of the CDR3: TGTGCCAGCAGCTTATTTGCTAGCGGGAGTACCCACAATGAGCAGTTCTTC. The genes are TRBV7-8 and TRBJ2-1; 10 bases map to TRBD2. The CDR3 runs 17 residues. Germline CDR1 and CDR2: SGHVS and FQNEAQ. V lost 2 bases and J lost 5; bases outside the gene matches: 9.

This chain links TRBV2 with TRBJ2-7, with 11 bases that match TRBD2. CDR3 length equals 14 residues. Trimming cost V 6 bases and J 4 bases; bases outside gene matches: 5. Germline V gene lookup returns CDR1 SNHLY and CDR2 FYNNEI. CDR3 sequence: CASSMGLAAYEQYV. The CDR3 DNA follows: TGTGCCAGCAGCATGGGACTAGCGGCTTACGAGCAGTACGTC.

The rearrangement joins TRBV27 to TRBJ2-7, with D hard to call. Trimming removed 5 bases from V and 7 bases from J, with 15 bases in between. The germline V gene encodes CDR1 MNHEY and CDR2 SMNVEV (reference sequence). The CDR3 has 13 residues. The DNA for the CDR3 is TGTGCCAGCAGTCTCCAGGAGAGGTGGGAGCAGTACTTC. Protein product: CASSLQERWEQYF.

The V and J genes are TRBV20-1 and TRBJ2-7; 7 bases line up with TRBD2. Germline values: CDR1 DFQATT, CDR2 SNEGSKA (reference sequence). V shed 6 bases and J 3 bases; nucleotides not matched to a gene: 20. The CDR3 loop spans 17 amino acids. CDR3 in DNA: TGCAGTGCACCGCCTCTCGGGGGAGGGGACCCGATCTACGAGCAGTACTTC. As protein: CSAPPLGGGDPIYEQYF.

This clonotype was seen at least ten times. The chain couples TRBV28 to TRBJ2-1; 8 nucleotides line up with TRBD2. Trimming removed 4 bases from V and 9 bases from J; junction bases left unmatched: 17. CDR3 size: 17 residues. Germline V gene lookup returns CDR1 MDHEN and CDR2 SYDVKM. CDR3 DNA: TGTGCCAGCAGTTCCCTCATAGGCGGGAGGCCGACAAGTGAGCAGTTCTTC. Its translation: CASSSLIGGRPTSEQFF.

This clonotype was observed a handful of times. One end of the junction does not line up with germline, which may come from a read error. The chain uses TRBV29-1 and TRBJ2-1; the match to TRBD2 covers 9 bases. CDR1 and CDR2 (germline): SQVTM, ANQGSEA. The CDR3 is made up of 15 amino acids. CDR3 amino acids: CSVEGLAGPDGEQFF. In DNA form, the CDR3 reads TGCAGCGTCGAAGGGCTAGCGGGACCAGATGGTGAGCAGTTCTTC.

In this sample, this clonotype turned up a few times. This chain connects TRBV6-5 to TRBJ1-1; a possible D gene is TRBD1 (5 bases). The ends were cut back, 2 bases at V and 4 bases at J, with 11 bases in the middle. The CDR3 length is 14 residues. The germline CDR1 and CDR2 sequences are MNHEY and SVGAGI. The CDR3 region has the DNA TGTGCCAGCAGTTACGCGGGGGGTAGCACTGAAGCTTTCTTT. This translates into CASSYAGGSTEAFF.

This clonotype was seen many times. V gene TRBV29-1 combines with J gene TRBJ2-1; D gene uncertain. CDR3 length: 11 amino acids. Germline V CDR1 and CDR2: SQVTM, ANQGSEA. Trimming stripped 7 bases from V and 5 bases from J, with 9 bases between. CDR3 nucleotide sequence: TGCAGCGCTCGGGCGAACAATGAGCAGTTCTTC. Translation gives CSARANNEQFF.

This clonotype appeared a few times. V and J are TRBV12-3 or TRBV12-4 and TRBJ1-3, with 8 bases that match TRBD1. V lost 8 bases and J lost 0; bases outside the gene matches: 3. The CDR3 covers 14 residues. The CDR3 protein is CASDRGISGNTIYF. CDR3 nucleotide sequence: TGTGCCAGCGACAGGGGAATCTCTGGAAACACCATATATTTT.

This chain uses TRBV19 with TRBJ1-2, with a tentative D call TRBD1 (5 bases). The CDR3 loop spans 15 amino acids. Trimming took off 3 bases at V and 7 bases at J, with 18 bases between the two ends. Germline values: CDR1 LNHDA, CDR2 SQIVND (reference sequence). CDR3 sequence (DNA): TGTGCCAGTAGTATTGGCGGGGCTCGATCGGGTGGCTACACCTTC. Encoded protein: CASSIGGARSGGYTF.

In its sample, this clonotype was seen many times. This chain connects TRBV6-2 or TRBV6-3 to TRBJ2-1; possibly TRBD1 or TRBD2 for D (5 bases each). The CDR3 runs 16 residues. Germline V gene data show CDR1 as MNHEY and CDR2 as SVGEGT. Trimming removed 3 bases at V and 5 bases at J, with 17 bases between. Here the CDR3 DNA reads TGTGCCAGCAGTTATTGGGGGAGCCCCCCGGACAATGAGCAGTTCTTC. This sequence encodes CASSYWGSPPDNEQFF.

This clonotype has ten or more counts. V usage is TRBV20-1 and J usage is TRBJ1-4; TRBD1 is a possible D gene (6 bases). CDR1 and CDR2 (germline): DFQATT, SNEGSKA (reference sequence). The CDR3 spans 13 residues. V was shortened by 6 bases and J by 4 bases, with 12 bases between the two germline ends. The chain's CDR3 is CSAKGQINEKLFF. The CDR3 DNA reads as TGCAGTGCGAAAGGACAGATTAATGAAAAACTGTTTTTT.

The chain recombines TRBV19 with TRBJ2-1, with D unresolved. Trimming pared 1 base from V and 13 bases from J, leaving 14 bases between. CDR3 size: 13 residues. Germline CDR1 LNHDA, CDR2 SQIVND (reference sequence). As DNA, the CDR3 is TGTGCCAGTAGTATAGTAGGAACAGAGTCTCAGTTCTTC. The encoded protein is CASSIVGTESQFF.

The table lists this clonotype with a few counts. The chain employs TRBV28 and TRBJ2-2; D unclear. V lost 6 bases and J 2 bases, leaving 13 bases between the germline ends. The germline V gene encodes CDR1 MDHEN and CDR2 SYDVKM. This CDR3 has 15 amino acids. Written as DNA, the CDR3 is TGTGCCAGCAGGAGCGCCCGGCGTAACACCGGGGAGCTGTTTTTT. Translated, it gives CASRSARRNTGELFF.

J is TRBJ2-1 and V is TRBV6-5, with 10 bases fitting TRBD1. Germline CDR1 and CDR2: MNHEY and SVGAGI. J was trimmed by 4 bases and V by 6 bases; bases with no gene match: 6. CDR3 length: 15 amino acids. In nucleotides, the CDR3 is TGTGCCAGCAGCCTCCGGGACAGGGGTTACAATGAGCAGTTCTTC. Translation: CASSLRDRGYNEQFF.

There are many counts of this clonotype. The chain's CDR3 is CASSYSESTDTQYF. DNA of the CDR3: TGTGCCAGCAGTTACTCGGAGAGCACAGATACGCAGTATTTT. The J gene is TRBJ2-3, the V gene TRBV6-5; D gene unclear. In germline, CDR1 is MNHEY, CDR2 SVGAGI. The CDR3 loop spans 14 amino acids. V lost 0 bases and J 0 bases, leaving 4 bases between the germline ends.

This clonotype occurred a few times. The rearrangement uses TRBV7-3 and TRBJ2-3; possible D gene TRBD2, 6 bases. The V and J ends lost 0 bases and 2 bases respectively, with 15 bases between them. This CDR3 region has 17 residues. Germline CDR1 reads SGHTA; CDR2 reads FQGTGA. CDR3 protein: CASSLTPAGGTTDTQYF. The CDR3 DNA is TGTGCCAGCAGCTTAACCCCAGCGGGTGGCACCACAGATACGCAGTATTTT.